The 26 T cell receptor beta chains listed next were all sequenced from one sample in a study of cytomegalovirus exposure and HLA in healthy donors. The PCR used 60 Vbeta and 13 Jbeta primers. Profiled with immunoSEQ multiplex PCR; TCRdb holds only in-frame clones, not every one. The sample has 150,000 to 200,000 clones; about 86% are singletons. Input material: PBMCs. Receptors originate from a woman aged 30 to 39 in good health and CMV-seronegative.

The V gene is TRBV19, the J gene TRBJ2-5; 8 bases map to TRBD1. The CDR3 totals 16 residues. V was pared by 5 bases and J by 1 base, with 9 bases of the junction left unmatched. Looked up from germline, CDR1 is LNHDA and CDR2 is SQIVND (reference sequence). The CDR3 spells CASSEDRGSRQETQYF. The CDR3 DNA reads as TGTGCCAGTAGTGAAGACAGGGGCTCACGCCAAGAGACCCAGTACTTC.

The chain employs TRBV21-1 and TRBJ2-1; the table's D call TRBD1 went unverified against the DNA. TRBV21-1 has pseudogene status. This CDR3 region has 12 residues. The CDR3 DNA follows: TGTGCCAGCAGCACCAGGGGTGGGGAGCAGTTCTTC. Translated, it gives CASSTRGGEQFF.

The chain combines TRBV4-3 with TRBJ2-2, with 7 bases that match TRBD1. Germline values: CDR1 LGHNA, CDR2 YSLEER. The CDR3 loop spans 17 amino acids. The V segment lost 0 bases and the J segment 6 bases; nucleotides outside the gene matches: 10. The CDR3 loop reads CASSQDPVAGGSGELFF. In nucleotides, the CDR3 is TGCGCCAGCAGCCAAGATCCAGTGGCAGGGGGATCCGGGGAGCTGTTTTTT.

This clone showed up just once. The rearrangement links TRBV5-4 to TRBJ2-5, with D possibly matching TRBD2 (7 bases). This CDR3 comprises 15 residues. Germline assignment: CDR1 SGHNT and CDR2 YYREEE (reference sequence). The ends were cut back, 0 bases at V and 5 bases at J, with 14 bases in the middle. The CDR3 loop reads CASSLEGGAGETQYF. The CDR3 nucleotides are TGTGCCAGCAGCTTGGAGGGGGGGGCGGGGGAGACCCAGTACTTC.

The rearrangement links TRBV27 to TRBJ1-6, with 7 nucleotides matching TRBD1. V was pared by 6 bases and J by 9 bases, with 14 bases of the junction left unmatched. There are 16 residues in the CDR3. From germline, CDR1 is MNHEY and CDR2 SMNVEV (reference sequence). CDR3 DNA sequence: TGTGCCAGCAGGCTACGGGGCAGGGGGAAAGGTTCACCCCTCCACTTT. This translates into CASRLRGRGKGSPLHF.

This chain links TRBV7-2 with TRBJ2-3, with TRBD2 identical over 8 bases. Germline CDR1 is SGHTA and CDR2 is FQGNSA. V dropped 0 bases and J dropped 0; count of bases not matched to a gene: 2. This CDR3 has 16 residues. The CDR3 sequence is CASSLAAGASTDTQYF. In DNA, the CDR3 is TGTGCCAGCAGCTTAGCAGCGGGGGCCAGCACAGATACGCAGTATTTT.

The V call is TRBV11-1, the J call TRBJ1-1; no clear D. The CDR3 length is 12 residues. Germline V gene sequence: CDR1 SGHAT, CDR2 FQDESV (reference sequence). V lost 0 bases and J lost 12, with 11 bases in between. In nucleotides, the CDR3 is TGTGCCAGCAGCTTAGCCTCGCTAGAAACTTTCTTT. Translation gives CASSLASLETFF.

The CDR3 DNA sequence: TGCGCCAGCAGTCGCCGGGACAGGGTGTACAATGAGCAGTTCTTC. Translating gives CASSRRDRVYNEQFF. V is TRBV5-1 and J is TRBJ2-1, with 9 bases fitting TRBD1. The CDR3 length is 15 residues. The V gene's germline CDR1 is SGHRS and CDR2 YFSETQ. V lost 5 bases, J lost 4 bases, and 7 bases stayed unmatched. Full variable domain (rest looked up from reference TRBV5-1 and TRBJ2-1): KAGVTQTPRYLIKTRGQQVTLSCSPISGHRSVSWYQQTPGQGLQFLFEYFSETQRNKGNFPGRFSGRQFSNSRSEMNVSTLELGDSALYLCASSRRDRVYNEQFFGPGTRLTVL.

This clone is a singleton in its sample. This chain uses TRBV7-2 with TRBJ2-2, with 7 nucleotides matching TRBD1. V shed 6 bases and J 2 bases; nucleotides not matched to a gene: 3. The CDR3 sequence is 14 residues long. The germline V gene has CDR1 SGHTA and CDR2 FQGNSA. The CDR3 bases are TGTGCCAGCAGAGACAGGGCAAACACCGGGGAGCTGTTTTTT. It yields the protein CASRDRANTGELFF.

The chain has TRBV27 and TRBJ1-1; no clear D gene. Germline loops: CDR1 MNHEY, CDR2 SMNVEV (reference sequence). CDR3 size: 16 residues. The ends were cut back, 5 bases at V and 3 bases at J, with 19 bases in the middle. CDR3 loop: CASSSSRLSGYTEAFF. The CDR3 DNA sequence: TGTGCCAGCAGTAGTTCCAGATTGTCAGGTTACACTGAAGCTTTCTTT.

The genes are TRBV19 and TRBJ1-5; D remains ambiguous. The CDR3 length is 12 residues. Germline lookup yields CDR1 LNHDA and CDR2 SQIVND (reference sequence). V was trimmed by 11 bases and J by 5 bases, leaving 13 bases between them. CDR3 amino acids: CAAGRGYQPQHF. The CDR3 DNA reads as TGTGCCGCTGGGAGAGGTTATCAGCCCCAGCATTTT. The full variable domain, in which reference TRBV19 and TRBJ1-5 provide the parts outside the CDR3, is DGGITQSPKYLFRKEGQNVTLSCEQNLNHDAMYWYRQDPGQGLRLIYYSQIVNDFQKGDIAEGYSVSREKKESFPLTVTSAQKNPTAFYLCAAGRGYQPQHFGDGTRLSIL.

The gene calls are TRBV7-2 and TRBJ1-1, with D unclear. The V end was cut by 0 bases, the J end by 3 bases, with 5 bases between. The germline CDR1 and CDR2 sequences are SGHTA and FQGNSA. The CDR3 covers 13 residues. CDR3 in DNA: TGTGCCAGCAGCTTAGCCGAGGACACTGAAGCTTTCTTT. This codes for CASSLAEDTEAFF. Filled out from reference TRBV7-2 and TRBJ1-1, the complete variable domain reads GAGVSQSPSNKVTEKGKDVELRCDPISGHTALYWYRQSLGQGLEFLIYFQGNSAPDKSGLPSDRFSAERTGGSVSTLTIQRTQQEDSAVYLCASSLAEDTEAFFGQGTRLTVV.

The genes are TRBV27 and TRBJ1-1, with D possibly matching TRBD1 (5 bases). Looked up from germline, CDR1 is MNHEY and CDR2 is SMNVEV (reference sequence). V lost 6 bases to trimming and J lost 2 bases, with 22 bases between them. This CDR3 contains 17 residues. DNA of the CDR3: TGTGCCAGCAGCCGCCCGAATGAACAGGATCGAAACACTGAAGCTTTCTTT. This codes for CASSRPNEQDRNTEAFF.

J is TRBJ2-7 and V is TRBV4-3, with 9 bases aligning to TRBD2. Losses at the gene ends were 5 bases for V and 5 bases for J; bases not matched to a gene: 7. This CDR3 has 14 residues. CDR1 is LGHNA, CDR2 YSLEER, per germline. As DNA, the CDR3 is TGCGCCAGCAGCTCGGAGCGGGAGGTCGACGAGCAGTACTTC. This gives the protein CASSSEREVDEQYF.

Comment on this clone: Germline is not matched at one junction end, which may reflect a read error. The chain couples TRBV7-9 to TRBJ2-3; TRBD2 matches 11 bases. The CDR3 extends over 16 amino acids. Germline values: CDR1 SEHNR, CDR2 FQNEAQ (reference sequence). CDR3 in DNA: TGTGCCAGCAGGTTAGCGGGAGGGAAGGGCACAGATACGCAGTATTTT. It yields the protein CASRLAGGKGTDTQYF.

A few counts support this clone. This CDR3 is CASSLDGVENQPQHF. The CDR3 region has the DNA TGTGCCAGCAGCTTAGACGGGGTCGAGAATCAGCCCCAGCATTTT. The chain combines TRBV7-9 with TRBJ1-5, with no clear D. The CDR3 is 15 amino acids. V shed 1 base and J shed 4 bases, with 11 bases lying between them. CDR1 is SEHNR and CDR2 is FQNEAQ in the germline V gene (reference sequence).

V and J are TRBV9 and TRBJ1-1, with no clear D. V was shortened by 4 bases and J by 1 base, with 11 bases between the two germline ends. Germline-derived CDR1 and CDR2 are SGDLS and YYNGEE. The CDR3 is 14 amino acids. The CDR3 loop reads CASSLESRNTEAFF. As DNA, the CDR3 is TGTGCCAGCAGCCTGGAGTCTCGGAACACTGAAGCTTTCTTT.

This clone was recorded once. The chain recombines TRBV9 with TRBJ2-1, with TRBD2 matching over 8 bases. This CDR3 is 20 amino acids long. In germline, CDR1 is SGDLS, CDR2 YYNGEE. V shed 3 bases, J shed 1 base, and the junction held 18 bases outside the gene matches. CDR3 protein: CASSAQTGTSGIRSYNEQFF. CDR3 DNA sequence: TGTGCCAGCAGCGCACAAACCGGGACTAGTGGAATTAGATCCTACAATGAGCAGTTCTTC.

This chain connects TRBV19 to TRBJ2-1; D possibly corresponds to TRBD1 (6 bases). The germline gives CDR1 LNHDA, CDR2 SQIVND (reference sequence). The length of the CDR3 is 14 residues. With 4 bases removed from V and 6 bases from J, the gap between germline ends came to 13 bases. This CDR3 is CASSNDRWGNEQFF. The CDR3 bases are TGTGCCAGTAGTAACGACAGGTGGGGCAATGAGCAGTTCTTC. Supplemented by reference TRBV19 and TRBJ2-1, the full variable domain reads DGGITQSPKYLFRKEGQNVTLSCEQNLNHDAMYWYRQDPGQGLRLIYYSQIVNDFQKGDIAEGYSVSREKKESFPLTVTSAQKNPTAFYLCASSNDRWGNEQFFGPGTRLTVL.

The CDR3 loop reads CASSVTGEFYSPLHF. CDR3 DNA sequence: TGTGCCAGCAGTGTCACAGGGGAGTTCTATTCACCCCTCCACTTT. The chain has TRBV2 and TRBJ1-6; the match to TRBD1 covers 7 bases. Germline CDR1 SNHLY, CDR2 FYNNEI. J lost 8 bases, V lost 4 bases, and 8 bases had no gene match. The CDR3 is 15 amino acids.

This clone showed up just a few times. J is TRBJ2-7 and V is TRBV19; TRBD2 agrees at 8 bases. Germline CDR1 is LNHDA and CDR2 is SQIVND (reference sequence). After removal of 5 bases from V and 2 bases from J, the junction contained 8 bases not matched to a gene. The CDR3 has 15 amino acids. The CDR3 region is CASSVPGLAAYEQYF. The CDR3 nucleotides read TGTGCCAGTAGTGTACCTGGACTAGCCGCCTACGAGCAGTACTTC.

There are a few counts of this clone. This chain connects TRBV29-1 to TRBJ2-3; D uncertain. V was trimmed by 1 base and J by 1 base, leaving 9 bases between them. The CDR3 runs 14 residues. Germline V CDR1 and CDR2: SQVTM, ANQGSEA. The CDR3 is CSVEGAHGTDTQYF. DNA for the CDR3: TGCAGCGTTGAAGGCGCCCACGGCACAGATACGCAGTATTTT.

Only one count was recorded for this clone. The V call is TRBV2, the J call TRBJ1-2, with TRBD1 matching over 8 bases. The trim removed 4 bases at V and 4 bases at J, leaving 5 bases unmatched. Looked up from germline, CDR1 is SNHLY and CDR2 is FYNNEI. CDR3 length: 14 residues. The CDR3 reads CASSGTGRGYGYTF. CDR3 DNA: TGTGCCAGCAGTGGGACAGGGAGGGGCTATGGCTACACCTTC.

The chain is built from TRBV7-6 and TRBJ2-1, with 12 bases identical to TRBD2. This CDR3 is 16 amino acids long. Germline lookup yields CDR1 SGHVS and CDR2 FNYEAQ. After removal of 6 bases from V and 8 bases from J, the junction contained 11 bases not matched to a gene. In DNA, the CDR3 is TGTGCCAGCAGTCCCTCTAGCGGGAGGGCCTCCGATGAGCAGTTCTTC. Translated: CASSPSSGRASDEQFF.

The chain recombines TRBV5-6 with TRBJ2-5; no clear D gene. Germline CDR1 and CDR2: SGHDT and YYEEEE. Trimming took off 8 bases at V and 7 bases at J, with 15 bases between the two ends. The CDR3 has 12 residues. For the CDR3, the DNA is TGTGCCAGTTCCTCCGGAGCAGCGACCCAGTACTTC. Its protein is CASSSGAATQYF.

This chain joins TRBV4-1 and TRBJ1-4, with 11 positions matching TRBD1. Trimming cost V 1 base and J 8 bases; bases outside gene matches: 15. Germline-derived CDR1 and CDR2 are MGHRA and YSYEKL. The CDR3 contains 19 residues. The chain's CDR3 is CASSQGWGQGGIWGEKLFF. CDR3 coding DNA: TGCGCCAGCAGCCAAGGTTGGGGACAGGGGGGAATTTGGGGAGAAAAACTGTTTTTT.